These 32 T cell receptor beta chains were sequenced from one sample in a study of hypomethylating agent response in myelodysplastic syndrome. Sequencing was performed with immunoSEQ multiplex PCR; in TCRdb, only in-frame clones are kept and a portion is missing. The table lists several thousand clones, about nine tenths of them singletons. Here the sequenced sample was bone marrow, taken before or after starting hypomethylating agent treatment for myelodysplastic syndrome (not recorded which). These receptors were taken from a human donor with myelodysplastic syndrome.

This chain connects TRBV19 to TRBJ1-3, with no clear D. Germline V gene lookup returns CDR1 LNHDA and CDR2 SQIVND (reference sequence). Between the trimmed V and J ends, which lost 10 bases and 2 bases, there was a span of 9 bases. This CDR3 region has 12 residues. For the CDR3, the DNA is TGTGCCACATTGAGCCCTGGAAACACCATATATTTT. Translation gives CATLSPGNTIYF.

The chain recombines TRBV7-8 with TRBJ1-2; 9 bases agree with TRBD1. Per the germline V gene, CDR1 is SGHVS and CDR2 is FQNEAQ. The CDR3 spans 18 residues. V lost 5 bases to trimming and J lost 0 bases; unmatched junction nucleotides: 13. The CDR3 coding sequence is TGTGCCAGCAGCGCGCTAATAGTTGGACAGGGGACTAACTATGGCTACACCTTC. Translated: CASSALIVGQGTNYGYTF.

The chain has TRBV4-2 and TRBJ1-1, with D perhaps TRBD1 (6 bases). This CDR3 is built from 13 residues. Germline V gene lookup returns CDR1 LGHNA and CDR2 YNFKEQ. Trimming cost V 1 base and J 7 bases, with 10 bases left between them. CDR3 in DNA: TGTGCCAGCAGCCAAGCACTACAGGGTGAAGCTTTCTTT. Translated, it gives CASSQALQGEAFF.

The J gene is TRBJ2-3, the V gene TRBV6-5; D is undetermined. This CDR3 has 13 residues. Germline assignment: CDR1 MNHEY and CDR2 SVGAGI. With 5 bases removed from V and 7 bases from J, the gap between germline ends came to 13 bases. CDR3 sequence reads: CASSRSRSHTQYF. The CDR3 nucleotides are TGTGCCAGCAGTAGATCAAGGAGCCATACGCAGTATTTT.

The chain is built from TRBV5-6 and TRBJ2-3; D perhaps matches TRBD1 (5 bases). Germline V CDR1 and CDR2: SGHDT, YYEEEE. V lost 0 bases to trimming and J lost 0 bases, with 11 bases between them. This CDR3 comprises 16 residues. The CDR3 DNA follows: TGTGCCAGCAGCTTGGGAGCACAGGTTAGCACAGATACGCAGTATTTT. Its translation: CASSLGAQVSTDTQYF.

The chain carries TRBV6-1 and TRBJ1-1, with a possible D match to TRBD1 (5 bases). The V end was cut by 4 bases, the J end by 5 bases, with 14 bases between. Per the germline V gene, CDR1 is MNHNS and CDR2 is SASEGT. There are 14 residues in the CDR3. The CDR3 coding sequence is TGTGCCAGCAGTGTCCCGGGGGGGTGGACTGAAGCTTTCTTT. Translating it yields CASSVPGGWTEAFF.

The rearrangement links TRBV11-2 to TRBJ1-1, with unresolved D. V gave up 8 bases and J gave up 5 bases, with 9 bases separating them. The CDR3 has 11 amino acids. Germline V gives CDR1 SGHAT, CDR2 FQNNGV. The CDR3 nucleotides are TGTGCCAGCTCAGCCGGGACTGAAGCTTTCTTT. It encodes CASSAGTEAFF.

The chain carries TRBV5-5 and TRBJ1-5, with TRBD1 matching 7 bases. CDR3 size: 15 residues. The trim removed 2 bases at V and 7 bases at J, leaving 9 bases unmatched. CDR1 is SGHKS, CDR2 YYEKEE, per germline (reference sequence). CDR3 nucleotide sequence: TGTGCCAGCAGCTTATTCGTCGGACAGGCCCAGCCCCAGCATTTT. Protein product: CASSLFVGQAQPQHF.

This chain links TRBV7-8 with TRBJ2-3, with 9 bases aligning to TRBD1. Trimming cost V 1 base and J 5 bases; bases outside gene matches: 7. This CDR3 spans 16 amino acids. Germline V gene lookup returns CDR1 SGHVS and CDR2 FQNEAQ. This CDR3 reads CASSLVRRTGEDTQYF. DNA for the CDR3: TGTGCCAGCAGCTTAGTCCGGCGGACAGGGGAAGATACGCAGTATTTT.

V usage is TRBV9 and J usage is TRBJ2-2; D not resolved. Germline CDR1 SGDLS, CDR2 YYNGEE. The length of the CDR3 is 12 residues. V lost 2 bases, J lost 6 bases, and 5 bases lay in between. The CDR3 protein is CASSVAAGELFF. In nucleotides, the CDR3 is TGTGCCAGCAGCGTCGCGGCCGGGGAGCTGTTTTTT.

V usage is TRBV7-2 and J usage is TRBJ1-2; D may be TRBD1 (5 bases). The CDR3 sequence is 15 residues long. Per the germline V gene, CDR1 is SGHTA and CDR2 is FQGNSA. V shed 1 base and J shed 8 bases, with 17 bases lying between them. This CDR3 reads CASSLEGDPPWGYTF. DNA for the CDR3: TGTGCCAGCAGCTTAGAAGGGGACCCACCATGGGGCTACACCTTC. Looking up the rest from reference TRBV7-2 and TRBJ1-2 gives the full variable domain: GAGVSQSPSNKVTEKGKDVELRCDPISGHTALYWYRQSLGQGLEFLIYFQGNSAPDKSGLPSDRFSAERTGGSVSTLTIQRTQQEDSAVYLCASSLEGDPPWGYTFGSGTRLTVV.

This chain connects TRBV6-5 to TRBJ1-2; 8 bases map to TRBD1. After removal of 6 bases from V and 8 bases from J, the junction contained 8 bases not matched to a gene. This CDR3 contains 13 residues. The germline gives CDR1 MNHEY, CDR2 SVGAGI. The CDR3 here is CASSSGTGIGYTF. CDR3 in DNA: TGTGCCAGCAGCTCCGGGACAGGAATCGGCTACACCTTC.

This clone has more than one count but fewer than ten. The gene calls are TRBV5-4 and TRBJ1-1, with TRBD1 as a possible D gene (5 bases). Per the germline V gene, CDR1 is SGHNT and CDR2 is YYREEE (reference sequence). Trimming took off 3 bases at V and 4 bases at J, with 13 bases between the two ends. The CDR3 spans 14 residues. The CDR3 is CASSSQLGVTEAFF. CDR3 DNA: TGTGCCAGCAGCTCCCAACTAGGGGTCACTGAAGCTTTCTTT.

The CDR3, as DNA: TGTGCCAGTAGTAGCGGCAGGAACACTGAAGCTTTCTTT. This sequence encodes CASSSGRNTEAFF. The chain is built from TRBV19 and TRBJ1-1; the D is unclear. The V and J ends lost 4 bases and 1 base respectively, with 7 bases between them. In germline, CDR1 is LNHDA, CDR2 SQIVND (reference sequence). This CDR3 contains 13 residues.

The chain is built from TRBV12-5 and TRBJ2-2, with a tentative D call TRBD2 (5 bases). Between the trimmed V and J ends, which lost 3 bases and 4 bases, there was a span of 12 bases. The length of the CDR3 is 15 residues. Per germline, CDR1 LGHNT and CDR2 FRNRAP. CDR3 loop: CASGFTRGSTGELFF. DNA of the CDR3: TGTGCTAGTGGTTTTACCCGGGGATCCACCGGGGAGCTGTTTTTT.

For the CDR3, the DNA is TGTGCCAGCAGTTTAGAGGGAACTAACTATGGCTACACCTTC. This encodes CASSLEGTNYGYTF. The chain uses TRBV28 and TRBJ1-2; unclear D gene. The germline CDR1 and CDR2 sequences are MDHEN and SYDVKM. Trimming left V 2 bases short and J 0 bases short, with 7 bases between. The CDR3 is made up of 14 amino acids.

The chain carries TRBV9 and TRBJ2-1; tentative D call: TRBD2 (7 bases). The CDR3 length is 15 residues. The V gene's germline CDR1 is SGDLS and CDR2 YYNGEE. Trimming shortened V by 3 bases and J by 7 bases, and 17 bases separated the two germline ends. CDR3 region: CASSAITGGLNEQFF. DNA of the CDR3: TGTGCCAGCAGCGCAATTACCGGGGGGCTGAATGAGCAGTTCTTC.

This chain connects TRBV11-3 to TRBJ1-1; D unclear. The germline gives CDR1 SGHNT, CDR2 YENEEA. There are 13 residues in the CDR3. V was cut by 3 bases and J by 5 bases, with 10 bases left in between. CDR3 in amino acids: CASSFSRGTEAFF. As DNA, the CDR3 is TGTGCCAGCAGCTTTAGTCGCGGGACTGAAGCTTTCTTT.

The rearrangement links TRBV5-1 to TRBJ1-1; D might be TRBD1 (5 bases). Trimming left V 4 bases short and J 2 bases short, with 12 bases between. Germline V gene data show CDR1 as SGHRS and CDR2 as YFSETQ. CDR3 length equals 14 residues. The CDR3 DNA reads TGCGCCAGCAGCCCGGGACGGGGAAACACTGAAGCTTTCTTT. It translates to CASSPGRGNTEAFF.

The chain is built from TRBV5-6 and TRBJ1-1; tentative D call: TRBD1 (5 bases). The germline V gene encodes CDR1 SGHDT and CDR2 YYEEEE. V dropped 0 bases and J dropped 2 bases, with 11 bases sitting between them. CDR3 length equals 15 residues. The CDR3 is CASSLGGDLNTEAFF. The CDR3 region has the DNA TGTGCCAGCAGCTTGGGTGGGGACCTAAACACTGAAGCTTTCTTT.

The chain uses TRBV4-1 and TRBJ2-5; either TRBD1 or TRBD2 may supply D (5 bases each). Trimming stripped 0 bases from V and 3 bases from J, with 14 bases between. Germline V lookup: CDR1 MGHRA, CDR2 YSYEKL. The CDR3 is 16 residues long. The CDR3 reads CASSQELNRGEETQYF. The CDR3 DNA follows: TGCGCCAGCAGCCAAGAATTAAACCGGGGCGAAGAGACCCAGTACTTC.

The gene calls are TRBV10-1 and TRBJ2-3, with unresolved D. With 3 bases removed from V and 4 bases from J, the gap between germline ends came to 14 bases. Per germline, CDR1 WNHNN and CDR2 SYGVQD (reference sequence). The CDR3 is made up of 15 amino acids. CDR3 protein: CASSESLDHSDTQYF. CDR3 bases: TGCGCCAGCAGTGAATCATTAGATCATTCAGATACGCAGTATTTT.

This rearrangement joins TRBV30 to TRBJ1-6; 7 bases agree with TRBD1. Germline lookup yields CDR1 GTSNPN and CDR2 SVGIG (reference sequence). The CDR3 consists of 16 residues. The trim removed 0 bases at V and 6 bases at J, leaving 8 bases unmatched. The CDR3 region has the DNA TGTGCCTGGAGTGTAGTCGGGACAGCAACTAATTCACCCCTCCACTTT. Encoded protein: CAWSVVGTATNSPLHF.

The chain carries TRBV4-2 and TRBJ1-4; D is possibly TRBD1 (6 bases). CDR1 and CDR2 from the germline V gene are LGHNA and YNFKEQ. Trimming cost V 1 base and J 8 bases, with 23 bases left between them. CDR3 length: 18 residues. CDR3 loop: CASSQGWMAAQGGEKLFF. CDR3 bases: TGTGCCAGCAGCCAAGGCTGGATGGCAGCGCAAGGGGGGGAAAAACTGTTTTTT.

The chain links TRBV5-5 to TRBJ2-3; TRBD2 might be the D (6 bases). Germline values: CDR1 SGHKS, CDR2 YYEKEE (reference sequence). This CDR3 has 15 amino acids. Trimming pared 1 base from V and 2 bases from J, leaving 11 bases between. The CDR3 here is CASSLTGLPTDTQYF. CDR3 DNA: TGTGCCAGCAGCTTGACGGGACTTCCCACAGATACGCAGTATTTT.

This clone was recorded only once. V and J are TRBV5-5 and TRBJ2-7; 7 bases are shared with TRBD1. The CDR3 contains 18 residues. The J segment lost 6 bases and the V segment lost 0 bases, leaving 18 bases of the junction unmatched. Germline-derived CDR1 and CDR2 are SGHKS and YYEKEE (reference sequence). The CDR3 DNA is TGTGCCAGCAGCTTGGCCCCACCTTTGACAGGGTGGGCTTCCGAGCAGTACTTC. It encodes CASSLAPPLTGWASEQYF.

V gene TRBV4-2 combines with J gene TRBJ2-1; no clear D gene. CDR1 is LGHNA, CDR2 YNFKEQ, per germline. V lost 0 bases to trimming and J lost 4 bases, with 10 bases between them. The CDR3 consists of 15 residues. The CDR3 nucleotides are TGTGCCAGCAGCCAAGATCCGACGGTGTACAATGAGCAGTTCTTC. Translating gives CASSQDPTVYNEQFF.

V usage is TRBV19 and J usage is TRBJ2-3; TRBD2 matches 10 bases. The CDR3 runs 15 residues. In germline, CDR1 is LNHDA, CDR2 SQIVND (reference sequence). The J segment lost 6 bases and the V segment lost 0 bases, leaving 3 bases of the junction unmatched. CDR3 DNA sequence: TGTGCCAGTAGTATAGACCTAGCGGGGGCCGATACGCAGTATTTT. Its translation is CASSIDLAGADTQYF.

The chain has TRBV7-9 and TRBJ2-3, with 10 bases that match TRBD1. There are 19 residues in the CDR3. Trimming removed 2 bases from V and 2 bases from J; junction bases left unmatched: 13. CDR1 is SEHNR, CDR2 FQNEAQ, per germline (reference sequence). As DNA, the CDR3 is TGTGCCAGCAGCTTATGGGAGAACGGGACAGGGGCTTTCACAGATACGCAGTATTTT. Translation: CASSLWENGTGAFTDTQYF.

The gene calls are TRBV7-9 and TRBJ2-2; D unclear. Germline CDR1 is SEHNR and CDR2 is FQNEAQ (reference sequence). The CDR3 is 12 amino acids. Trimming removed 6 bases from V and 6 bases from J, with 8 bases in between. CDR3 residues: CASRPSPGELFF. Here the CDR3 DNA reads TGTGCCAGCAGACCTTCACCCGGGGAGCTGTTTTTT.

CDR3 residues: CASSPGQATYEQYF. Written as DNA, the CDR3 is TGTGCCAGCAGCCCGGGACAGGCCACCTACGAGCAGTACTTC. This chain links TRBV5-6 with TRBJ2-7; 8 bases are shared with TRBD1. The V gene end was trimmed by 4 bases and the J gene end by 2 bases; junction bases not matched to a gene: 5. Germline V gene sequence: CDR1 SGHDT, CDR2 YYEEEE. The CDR3 has 14 amino acids. The entire variable domain, with the rest obtained from reference TRBV5-6 and TRBJ2-7, is as follows: DAGVTQSPTHLIKTRGQQVTLRCSPKSGHDTVSWYQQALGQGPQFIFQYYEEEERQRGNFPDRFSGHQFPNYSSELNVNALLLGDSALYLCASSPGQATYEQYFGPGTRLTVT.

This clone was seen a handful of times. The V call is TRBV2, the J call TRBJ1-1, with TRBD1 matching over 11 bases. This CDR3 is built from 15 residues. Germline CDR1 SNHLY, CDR2 FYNNEI. V lost 10 bases, J lost 7 bases, and 14 bases stayed unmatched. CDR3 nucleotide sequence: TGTGCCACCCCCGGGGCGGGACAGGGGGTCCTTGAAGCTTTCTTT. Translating it yields CATPGAGQGVLEAFF.